A selection of T cell receptor beta chains follows, all from one sample in a study of cytomegalovirus exposure and HLA in healthy donors. The data were produced by immunoSEQ multiplex PCR, yet TCRdb's version contains in-frame clones alone and is incomplete. The table gives 50,000 to 60,000 clones; the top ten clones make up approximately 11% of it. The specimen was PBMCs. The source of these receptors is a woman in her forties or fifties in good health and CMV-seropositive. Both conserved end residues are part of each CDR3. The D gene is left open where the match is weak. A row's size may be missing; if present it is once, few, many or a size class.

CDR3aa | CDR3nt | j_gene | d_gene | abundance | v_gene
CASSVVTGGNEKLFF | TGTGCCAGCAGTGTAGTGACAGGGGGGAACGAAAAACTGTTTTTT | TRBJ1-4 | TRBD1 | - | TRBV6-1
CASSFGTDLYEQYF | TGTGCCAGCAGCTTCGGGACAGACCTGTACGAGCAGTACTTC | TRBJ2-7 | TRBD1 | - | TRBV7-9
CASSWDRAPNSPLHF | TGTGCCAGCAGTTGGGACAGGGCCCCAAATTCACCCCTCCACTTT | TRBJ1-6 | TRBD1 | - | TRBV6-5
CASSVSTGAQEKLFF | TGTGCCAGCAGCGTTTCGACAGGGGCTCAGGAAAAACTGTTTTTT | TRBJ1-4 | TRBD1 | - | TRBV9
CASSSGAGGLTDTQYF | TGTGCCAGCAGCTCTGGGGCGGGAGGGCTCACAGATACGCAGTATTTT | TRBJ2-3 | TRBD2 | - | TRBV5-4
CASSGLVYEQYF | TGTGCCAGCAGCGGACTAGTCTACGAGCAGTACTTC | TRBJ2-7 | TRBD2 | - | TRBV6-6
CASRGGDNSPLHF | TGTGCCAGCAGAGGGGGGGATAATTCACCCCTCCACTTT | TRBJ1-6 | - | - | TRBV7-9
CASSLHPGSPGGYQETQYF | TGTGCCAGCAGTTTACACCCGGGATCCCCAGGAGGGTACCAAGAGACCCAGTACTTC | TRBJ2-5 | - | - | TRBV28
CAWKTGHSYEQYF | TGTGCCTGGAAAACAGGGCACTCCTACGAGCAGTACTTC | TRBJ2-7 | - | - | TRBV30
CSARDFDEQFF | TGCAGTGCTAGGGACTTTGATGAGCAGTTCTTC | TRBJ2-1 | - | - | TRBV20-1
CASSPGTADYGYTF | TGTGCCAGCAGCCCCGGGACAGCGGACTATGGCTACACCTTC | TRBJ1-2 | TRBD1 | - | TRBV7-9
CASSEGPRELYEQYF | TGTGCCAGCAGTGAAGGGCCCAGGGAACTCTACGAGCAGTACTTC | TRBJ2-7 | - | - | TRBV6-1
CASSAGTAPYEQYF | TGTGCCAGTAGTGCCGGGACAGCCCCCTACGAGCAGTACTTC | TRBJ2-7 | TRBD1 | - | TRBV19
CASSDLILRVGINSNQPQHF | TGTGCCAGCAGTGACTTGATATTGCGGGTCGGGATTAATAGCAATCAGCCCCAGCATTTT | TRBJ1-5 | - | - | TRBV6-1
CASSEATGAYEQYF | TGTGCCAGCAGTGAAGCGACAGGAGCCTACGAGCAGTACTTC | TRBJ2-7 | - | - | TRBV2
CASSGPWADEQYF | TGTGCCAGCAGCGGGCCCTGGGCCGACGAGCAGTACTTC | TRBJ2-7 | - | - | TRBV5-6
CASSSRSGRESQKTQYF | TGTGCCAGCAGCTCCCGAAGTGGGCGGGAGAGCCAGAAGACCCAGTACTTC | TRBJ2-5 | TRBD2 | - | TRBV7-2
CASSAQGSYEQYF | TGTGCCAGTAGTGCCCAGGGTTCCTACGAGCAGTACTTC | TRBJ2-7 | - | - | TRBV19
CAISESTRTGEAFF | TGTGCCATCAGTGAGTCGACAAGGACGGGGGAAGCTTTCTTT | TRBJ1-1 | - | - | TRBV10-3
CASSEYGQGRYEQYF | TGTGCCAGCAGTGAATACGGACAGGGGCGCTACGAGCAGTACTTC | TRBJ2-7 | TRBD1 | - | TRBV2
CASSFPGQGAGGYTF | TGTGCCAGCAGCTTTCCGGGACAGGGGGCAGGTGGCTACACCTTC | TRBJ1-2 | TRBD1 | - | TRBV5-6
CASSSRAPNEQFF | TGTGCCAGCAGCTCCCGAGCCCCCAATGAGCAGTTCTTC | TRBJ2-1 | - | medium-sized | TRBV13
CASSPNLGSSYEQYF | TGTGCCAGCAGCCCTAATTTGGGGAGCTCCTACGAGCAGTACTTC | TRBJ2-7 | - | - | TRBV11-2
CASSLVLAGYNEQFF | TGTGCCAGCAGCTTGGTCCTAGCGGGCTACAATGAGCAGTTCTTC | TRBJ2-1 | TRBD2 | - | TRBV5-5
CASSTGTSGSYEQYF | TGTGCCAGTAGTACCGGGACTAGCGGCTCCTACGAGCAGTACTTC | TRBJ2-7 | TRBD2 | - | TRBV19
CASSSLAENTGELFF | TGCGCCAGCAGCTCCCTAGCGGAGAACACCGGGGAGCTGTTTTTT | TRBJ2-2 | TRBD2 | - | TRBV4-3
CASSGGPPSVEQYF | TGTGCCAGCAGCGGAGGTCCCCCTTCGGTCGAGCAGTACTTC | TRBJ2-7 | - | - | TRBV9
CASSQETGRSEAFF | TGTGCCAGCAGCCAAGAGACAGGGCGGTCTGAAGCTTTCTTT | TRBJ1-1 | TRBD1 | - | TRBV4-2
CASSSPASLLNEQFF | TGTGCCAGCAGTTCCCCGGCTAGCCTACTCAATGAGCAGTTCTTC | TRBJ2-1 | - | - | TRBV28
CASSLSATVSYEQYF | TGTGCCAGCAGCTTAAGTGCGACAGTCTCCTACGAGCAGTACTTC | TRBJ2-7 | - | - | TRBV7-2
CASSPNGQGNTEAFF | TGTGCCAGCAGCCCGAACGGACAGGGAAACACTGAAGCTTTCTTT | TRBJ1-1 | TRBD1 | - | TRBV7-9
CASSYATSGGQETQYF | TGTGCCAGCAGTTACGCGACTAGCGGGGGACAAGAGACCCAGTACTTC | TRBJ2-5 | TRBD2 | - | TRBV6-6
CASSQQADETQYF | TGCGCCAGCAGCCAACAGGCTGACGAGACCCAGTACTTC | TRBJ2-5 | - | - | TRBV4-3
CASSLGGQSHYGYTF | TGCGCCAGCAGCTTGGGAGGTCAGTCTCACTATGGCTACACCTTC | TRBJ1-2 | - | - | TRBV5-1
CAWSPPTGLSYEQYF | TGTGCCTGGAGTCCTCCGACAGGTCTCTCCTACGAGCAGTACTTC | TRBJ2-7 | - | - | TRBV30
CASSQDWGGAGGYTF | TGCGCCAGCAGCCAAGATTGGGGGGGGGCGGGTGGCTACACCTTC | TRBJ1-2 | - | - | TRBV4-1
CASSLNRDSSYEQYF | TGTGCCAGCAGTCTCAACCGGGACAGCTCCTACGAGCAGTACTTC | TRBJ2-7 | TRBD1 | - | TRBV6-5
CASSEFRALNTEAFF | TGTGCCAGCAGTGAATTCAGGGCCCTGAACACTGAAGCTTTCTTT | TRBJ1-1 | - | - | TRBV25-1
CASRGGRRLNEKLFF | TGTGCCAGCAGGGGCGGACGGAGGCTGAATGAAAAACTGTTTTTT | TRBJ1-4 | - | - | TRBV2
CASSYNGLQHF | TGTGCCAGCAGTTATAACGGACTCCAGCATTTT | TRBJ1-5 | - | - | TRBV6-5